The source of this TCR beta chain is a study of blood T cell repertoires in COVID-19 (TCRdb year 2020). Background for the entire study: Samples from collaborators originated in the United States, Italy and Spain and spanned both the acute and convalescent phases of COVID-19. The material from the prospective study consisted of cDNA or gDNA derived from T cells, B-cell-depleted T cells, or PBMCs. Where available, HLA class I and class II types were obtained from metadata supplied by the sample provider rather than from assay-based typing. Deeply sampled blood TCRbeta repertoires from subjects exposed to, actively infected with, or recovered from COVID-19 were included in the dataset. The repertoires were released in a freely available public database meant as a resource for research on the immune response to SARS-CoV-2. The samples were drawn from two sources: the first 160 participants of the ongoing ImmuneRACE study, and 1,000 to 1,500 subjects contributed by 6 global collaborators. The sample metadata nearly always contained a de-identified subject ID, COVID-19 status, age in years and sex. The paper as a whole reports these results and caveats: The amount of clinical and demographic metadata varied by source and participant and was provided uncurated.

Concerning this clone itself: Its antigen is not yet known. No base quality values were provided; no much bigger clone lies one nucleotide off.

The CDR3 numbers 13 residues from cysteine through phenylalanine. Of the read, only the CDR3 DNA is kept; its 39 bases are in frame from base 1. CDR1 and CDR2 were assigned from the germline V gene as SGDLS and YYNGEE. V is pared back by 0 bases and J by 4 bases, with 4 bases lying between the germline termini. TCRbeta CDR3 regions were amplified from genomic DNA using the immunoSEQ Assay, a bias-controlled multiplex PCR. In the paper's pipeline: Within the assay, amplification of reference gene primers was used to estimate how many nucleated cells each sample contained. To quantify the absolute abundance of each unique TCRbeta CDR3 rearrangement, sequence reads were collapsed and filtered. Productive Simpson clonality was computed per sample as the square root of Simpson's diversity index over productive rearrangements. The table comes from immuneACCESS by way of TCRdb, which keeps in-frame sequences with V and J called. Part of the clones is missing from these tables; in studies checked, under half for an unresolved V gene and the rest for unknown reasons. That table is the source of V, J and clone size, and D and trimming were worked out from the DNA. The sample table contains fewer than 120,000 clones; only one count was recorded for around four fifths of them. In total, the top ten clones hold more than 15% of the sample.

Collaborating institutions collected whole blood in K2EDTA tubes following their own protocols. Collaborator samples were shipped for TCRbeta analysis as frozen whole blood, isolated PBMCs, or DNA extracted from either sample type. Sequencing was performed on peripheral blood. The chain joins TRBV9 to TRBJ2-2, with no reliable assignment of the D segment. This clonotype was obtained from a woman aged 55-69 years with acute or convalescent COVID-19. Here the CDR3 is given as CASSVGGTGELFF. The DNA sequence is TGTGCCAGCAGCGTAGGAGGCACCGGGGAGCTGTTTTTT.